A single T cell receptor beta chain is shown here with its context. This clone was seen a few times. What antigen it recognizes has not been identified. No much larger clone exists at a distance of one base, and base qualities are not known. These data originate in a study of graft-versus-host responses after intestinal transplantation (dated by TCRdb to the early 2020s). At the level of the whole study: Multivisceral, liver-intestinal, or isolated intestinal transplants were received by the recipients. Anti-thymocyte globulin induction was given to all recipients, followed by maintenance tacrolimus and steroids for 2 to 3 years. After intestinal transplantation, graft-versus-host and host-versus-graft alloreactive T cell clones were followed in the graft, circulation and bone marrow using bulk TCR-beta CDR3 sequencing. To identify alloreactive clones, pre-transplant mixed lymphocyte reaction products were sequenced and compared with unstimulated pre-transplant donor and recipient T cells. The cohort enrolled 24 intestinal transplant recipients, one of whom was a retransplant, and a few patients without pretransplant specimens were excluded. Donor T cell macrochimerism was defined as a peak of at least 4% donor T cells among recipient peripheral blood mononuclear cells. Rather than going through the commercial service, samples from a few later patients were sequenced in-house on an Illumina MiSeq and processed with MiXCR. Overall study results and their limits: Conclusions were limited by the relatively low number and heterogeneity of intestinal transplant patients. Early after transplant, peak levels of circulating GvH clones were associated with declines in HvG clones. GvH clones were detected in recipient bone marrow, and some appeared earlier in ileal mucosa or blood, consistent with an intestinal mucosal origin. High GvH to HvG T cell clonal ratios were observed in the allografts of patients with donor T cell macrochimerism.

CDR1 and CDR2, looked up from the germline V gene, are SGHVS and FNYEAQ. V is pruned by 3 bases and J by 6 bases, leaving 4 bases of the junction without a gene match. The cysteine opens and the phenylalanine closes a CDR3 of 15 amino acids. The sequence is cut down to CDR3 DNA, 45 bases in frame from base 1. The library was produced with the immunoSEQ multiplex PCR assay. For most patients, genomic DNA was isolated with the Qiagen DNeasy Blood and Tissue Kit and sent frozen to Adaptive Biotechnologies for TCR sequencing. For most patients, high-throughput TCR-beta CDR3 sequencing of genomic DNA was performed by Adaptive Biotechnologies. As for the authors' bioinformatics: Adaptive's ImmunoSEQ software supplied the TCR sequencing data for approximately 18 patients, while MiXCR and VDJtools were used to process a few other patients. To correct CD4 versus CD8 sorting errors, any sequence found in both subsets at a frequency ratio below 5:1 was removed. CDR3 nucleotide sequences shared by donor and recipient were removed because the origin of these sequences could not be assigned. Alloreactive clones required at least 2-fold expansion over unstimulated cells and minimum CFSE-low frequency of 0.002% (template counts) or 0.001% (read counts). A clone was considered mappable if detected in the sequenced pre-transplant spleen, lymph node, or MLR CFSE-low populations of the donor or recipient. Cumulative frequency of alloreactive clones was calculated as a percentage of all sequences weighted by copy number. This is the immuneACCESS table as TCRdb keeps it, with only in-frame sequences that have V and J called. A part of the clones is gone; compared with another copy, unresolved V genes explain less than half, and the rest is unexplained. V, J and clone size reflect that table, while D and trimming were determined from the DNA. Recorded for this sample are around 130,000 clones; 85% to 95% of them occurred a single time. Of the sample, over 0.15% is held by the ten largest clones.

The intended sense of this specimen's time point label: cells obtained before transplantation from donor or recipient. CD3+CD4+ and CD3+CD8+ populations were FACS-sorted from unstimulated pre-transplant donor and recipient cells taken from spleen or lymph nodes. Sequencing was performed on unstimulated CD4+ T cells sorted from spleen or lymph node cells, taken before intestinal transplant. The rearranged chain carries TRBV7-6 and TRBJ1-6; the central 8 bases match TRBD1. This TCR came from a human donor who received an intestinal transplant. The CDR3 region reads CASSFDRGANSPLHF. The nucleotide sequence is TGTGCCAGCAGCTTCGACAGGGGCGCTAATTCACCCCTCCACTTT. Reference TRBV7-6 and TRBJ1-6 proteins supply the regions before and after the CDR3; the full variable domain is: GAGVSQSPRYKVTKRGQDVALRCDPISGHVSLYWYRQALGQGPEFLTYFNYEAQQDKSGLPNDRFSAERPEGSISTLTIQRTEQRDSAMYRCASSFDRGANSPLHFGNGTRLTVT.